This is a list of T cell receptor beta chains from one sample in a study of T cell changes during pregnancy in multiple sclerosis. Data came from immunoSEQ multiplex PCR; TCRdb stores just in-frame clones and leaves some out. This sample has tens of thousands of clones; about 92% occur once, and the top ten carry roughly 2.5%. The sample was peripheral blood, taken in the second trimester of pregnancy. The receptor set was obtained from a female donor with multiple sclerosis, enrolled in a pregnancy study. CDR3s include the opening cysteine and the closing phenylalanine or tryptophan. Each record gives: V gene, J gene, CDR3 protein.

>TRBV30|TRBJ1-5
CAWRPQGVGQPQHF
>TRBV25-1|TRBJ2-6
CASRDTGANVLTF
>TRBV29-1|TRBJ2-7
CSVRVQSGEQYF
>TRBV5-1|TRBJ1-4
CASSLGAGPFGKLFF
>TRBV5-1|TRBJ2-3
CASSLWRGADTQYF
>TRBV2|TRBJ2-7
CASSATYEQYF
>TRBV13|TRBJ1-2
CASSTPRGYTF
>TRBV5-1|TRBJ1-1
CASSLGGGGKIEAFF
>TRBV19|TRBJ1-5
CASGLGTVSNQPQHF
>TRBV11-2|TRBJ2-2
CASSASNTGELFF
>TRBV5-1|TRBJ2-2
CASSALSGGNTGELFF
>TRBV15|TRBJ2-2
CATSRDTTGPNTGELFF
>TRBV27|TRBJ2-7
CASSWGPSYEQYF
>TRBV15|TRBJ2-1
CATSRQGQGDNEQFF
>TRBV18|TRBJ1-1
CASSPRSDRGLMEAFF
>TRBV7-9|TRBJ2-7
CASSFPSGQPPYEQYF
>TRBV9|TRBJ1-6
CASSVDPGTTGSPLHF
>TRBV9|TRBJ1-4
CASSVGPGGTNEKLFF
>TRBV20-1|TRBJ2-3
CSARSTDTQYF
>TRBV5-1|TRBJ2-2
CASSLEIAGGSNTGELFF
>TRBV5-6|TRBJ1-6
CASSFPSPSPLHF
>TRBV4-1|TRBJ2-5
CASSQSGQPQETQYF
>TRBV11-2|TRBJ1-1
CASSFHADTDTFF
>TRBV5-1|TRBJ2-6
CASSLVTGGSPNSGANVLTF
>TRBV29-1|TRBJ2-1
CSVGGGQARNEQFF
>TRBV6-5|TRBJ2-3
CASSPGQGITDTQYF
>TRBV6-1|TRBJ2-1
CASSRGGLDANEQFF
>TRBV5-6|TRBJ2-7
CASSLASYEQYF
>TRBV6-1|TRBJ2-3
CASSALGGADTQYF
>TRBV4-1|TRBJ2-1
CASSPITGTGYNEQFF
>TRBV25-1|TRBJ1-2
CASSEVGTGGRSYTF
>TRBV10-2|TRBJ2-3
CASSEGRGDTQYF
>TRBV7-6|TRBJ1-5
CASSYDGGSNQPQHF
>TRBV27|TRBJ2-3
CASHLTGVGYTQYF
>TRBV6-1|TRBJ1-2
CATTGSNYGYTF
>TRBV7-7|TRBJ2-3
CASSLEAGGTDTQYF
>TRBV7-3|TRBJ2-7
CASSPDARSSYEQYF
>TRBV2|TRBJ2-7
CASRFGGGNYEQYF
>TRBV7-2|TRBJ1-6
CASSLGTESYNSPLHF
>TRBV5-1|TRBJ2-5
CASGQVQETQYF
>TRBV2|TRBJ2-1
CASSENLYNEQFF